Listed below are T cell receptor beta chains from one sample, sequenced in a study of a mutant IDH1 vaccine in newly diagnosed glioma. The method was immunoSEQ multiplex PCR; TCRdb's version includes in-frame clones alone and lacks a portion of them. Of 82,000 or so clones in the sample, 65% to 90% were seen once. No cognate antigen is known for these TCRs. The sequenced sample was PBMCs, obtained from a glioma patient whose treatment included an IDH1 peptide vaccine. These receptors were collected from a man aged 25-45 years with glioma. Some clones in this sample may be carry-over from other donors' samples. CDR3s include the opening cysteine and the closing phenylalanine or tryptophan. The order of the fields is J gene, clone size, D gene, V gene, CDR3 length, CDR3 DNA, CDR3 protein. D genes are given only for firm matches. Size is stated for part of the rows, as once, few or many counts, or as a class when the clone is expanded.

>TRBJ2-1|NA|NA|TRBV6-1|13
TGTGCCAGCAGTGAACACAAGGACAATGAGCAGTTCTTC
CASSEHKDNEQFF
>TRBJ1-5|NA|NA|TRBV30|13
TGTGCCTGGAGTGACGGGTCACATCAGCCCCAGCATTTT
CAWSDGSHQPQHF
>TRBJ2-6|NA|NA|TRBV18|14
TGTGCCAGTCGCACCTCAGGTGGGGCCAACGTCCTGACTTTC
CASRTSGGANVLTF
>TRBJ2-7|NA|TRBD2|TRBV5-1|14
TGCGCCAGCAGCTTTTCGACTAGCGGGACCGAGCAGTACTTC
CASSFSTSGTEQYF
>TRBJ2-1|NA|TRBD2|TRBV7-2|15
TGTGCCAGCAGCTTTGGCGGGGGGCCTTACAATGAGCAGTTCTTC
CASSFGGGPYNEQFF
>TRBJ2-2|NA|NA|TRBV28|14
TGTGCCAGCAGTTCCCACGGGACGGCCGGGGAGCTGTTTTTT
CASSSHGTAGELFF
>TRBJ1-1|NA|NA|TRBV19|13
TGTGCCAGTAGTCCAGACCTCCAAGGGGAAGCTTTCTTT
CASSPDLQGEAFF
>TRBJ1-5|NA|NA|TRBV5-4|13
TGTGCCAGCAGCTTTAACGGAGATCAGCCCCAGCATTTT
CASSFNGDQPQHF
>TRBJ1-4|NA|TRBD1|TRBV6-5|14
TGTGCCAGCAGTCTCAGGGGGATTAATGAAAAACTGTTTTTT
CASSLRGINEKLFF
>TRBJ2-7|NA|TRBD1|TRBV28|15
TGTGCCAGCAGTTTAGCGTCAGGGGGACCCTACGAGCAGTACTTC
CASSLASGGPYEQYF
>TRBJ1-1|few|NA|TRBV5-1|14
TGCGCCAGCAGCTTGGAAGGGAGGTCCACTGAAGCTTTCTTT
CASSLEGRSTEAFF
>TRBJ1-1|NA|NA|TRBV5-4|13
TGTGCCAGCAGCTCGACGGTGAACACTGAAGCTTTCTTT
CASSSTVNTEAFF
>TRBJ2-7|NA|NA|TRBV4-2|15
TGTGCCAGCAGCCAAGCCTGGGGGGGCACCTACGAGCAGTACTTC
CASSQAWGGTYEQYF
>TRBJ1-5|NA|TRBD1|TRBV5-6|19
TGTGCCAGCAGCCGCACCGGGACAGGGTACCCCTATAGCAATCAGCCCCAGCATTTT
CASSRTGTGYPYSNQPQHF
>TRBJ1-2|NA|NA|TRBV19|15
TGTGCCAGTAGTAACCCTCTTTCCGGGCGCCTGGGCTACACCTTC
CASSNPLSGRLGYTF